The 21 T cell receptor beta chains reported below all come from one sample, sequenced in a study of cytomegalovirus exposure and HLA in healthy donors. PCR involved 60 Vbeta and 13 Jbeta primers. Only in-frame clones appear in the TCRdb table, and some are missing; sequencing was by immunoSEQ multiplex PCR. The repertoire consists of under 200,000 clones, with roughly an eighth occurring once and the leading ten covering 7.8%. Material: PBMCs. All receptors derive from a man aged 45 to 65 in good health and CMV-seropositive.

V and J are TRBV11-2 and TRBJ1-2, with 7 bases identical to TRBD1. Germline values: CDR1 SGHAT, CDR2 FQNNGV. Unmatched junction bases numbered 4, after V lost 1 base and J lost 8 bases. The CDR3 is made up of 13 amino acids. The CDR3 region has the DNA TGTGCCAGCAGCTTAGGACAGGGTGAAGGCTACACCTTC. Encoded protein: CASSLGQGEGYTF.

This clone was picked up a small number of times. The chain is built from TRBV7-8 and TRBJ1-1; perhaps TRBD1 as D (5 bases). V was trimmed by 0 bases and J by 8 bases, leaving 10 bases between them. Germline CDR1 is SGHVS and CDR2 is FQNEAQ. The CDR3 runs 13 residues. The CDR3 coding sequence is TGTGCCAGCAGCTTAGCGGCAGGGTTCGAAGCTTTCTTT. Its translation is CASSLAAGFEAFF.

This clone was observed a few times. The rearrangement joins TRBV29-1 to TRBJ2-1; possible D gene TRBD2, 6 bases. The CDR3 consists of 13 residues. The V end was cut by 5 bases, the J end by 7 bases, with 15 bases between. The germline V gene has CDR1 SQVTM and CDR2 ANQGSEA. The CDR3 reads CSVSSSGWNEQFF. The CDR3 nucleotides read TGCAGCGTTTCGAGCAGCGGGTGGAATGAGCAGTTCTTC.

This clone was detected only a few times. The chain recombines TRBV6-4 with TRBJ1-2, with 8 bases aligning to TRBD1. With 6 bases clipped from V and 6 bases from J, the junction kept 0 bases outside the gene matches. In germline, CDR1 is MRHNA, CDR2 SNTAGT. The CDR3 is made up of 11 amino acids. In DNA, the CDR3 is TGTGCCAGCAGACAGGGGGATGGCTACACCTTC. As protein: CASRQGDGYTF.

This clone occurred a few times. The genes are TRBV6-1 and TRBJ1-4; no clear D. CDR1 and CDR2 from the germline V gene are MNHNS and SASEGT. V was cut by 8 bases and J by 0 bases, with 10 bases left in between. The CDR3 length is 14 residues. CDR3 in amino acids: CASGLTTTNEKLFF. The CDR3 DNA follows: TGTGCCAGCGGGCTCACCACAACTAATGAAAAACTGTTTTTT.

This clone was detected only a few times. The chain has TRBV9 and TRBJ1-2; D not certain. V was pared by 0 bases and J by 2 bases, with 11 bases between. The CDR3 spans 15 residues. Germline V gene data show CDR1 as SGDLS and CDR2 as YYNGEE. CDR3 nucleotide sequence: TGTGCCAGCAGCGTAGCTAACAGCGGAAACTATGGCTACACCTTC. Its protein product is CASSVANSGNYGYTF.

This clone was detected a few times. CDR3 DNA: TGTGCCAGCAGGGAGGCGGGGTTGGACGAGCAGTACGTC. This translates into CASREAGLDEQYV. J is TRBJ2-7 and V is TRBV6-1; possibly TRBD2 for D (6 bases). CDR1 is MNHNS and CDR2 is SASEGT in the germline V gene. CDR3 length equals 13 residues. Trimming took 6 bases from V and 5 from J, leaving 14 bases between them.

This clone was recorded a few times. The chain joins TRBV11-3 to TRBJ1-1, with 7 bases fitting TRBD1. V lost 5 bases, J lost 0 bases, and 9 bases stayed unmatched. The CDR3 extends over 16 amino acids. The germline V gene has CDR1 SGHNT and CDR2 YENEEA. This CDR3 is CASSPRDRAMNTEAFF. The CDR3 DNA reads TGTGCCAGCAGCCCACGGGACAGAGCAATGAACACTGAAGCTTTCTTT. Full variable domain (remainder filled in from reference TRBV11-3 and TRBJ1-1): EAGVVQSPRYKIIEKKQPVAFWCNPISGHNTLYWYLQNLGQGPELLIRYENEEAVDDSQLPKDRFSAERLKGVDSTLKIQPAELGDSAVYLCASSPRDRAMNTEAFFGQGTRLTVV.

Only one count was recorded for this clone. CDR3 loop: CASSVATAGGPPTSTDTQYF. The CDR3 nucleotides are TGTGCCAGCAGCGTAGCTACGGCGGGGGGACCTCCGACTAGCACAGATACGCAGTATTTT. V gene TRBV9 combines with J gene TRBJ2-3; 8 nucleotides align to TRBD2. The germline V gene has CDR1 SGDLS and CDR2 YYNGEE. V dropped 0 bases and J dropped 0; count of bases not matched to a gene: 15. The CDR3 has 20 residues.

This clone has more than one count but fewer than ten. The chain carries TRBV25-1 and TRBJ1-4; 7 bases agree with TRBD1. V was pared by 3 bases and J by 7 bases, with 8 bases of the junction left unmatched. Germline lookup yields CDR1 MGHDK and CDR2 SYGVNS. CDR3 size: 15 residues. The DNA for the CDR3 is TGTGCCAGCAGTGACGCCGGGACAGTTACTGAAAAACTGTTTTTT. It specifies CASSDAGTVTEKLFF.

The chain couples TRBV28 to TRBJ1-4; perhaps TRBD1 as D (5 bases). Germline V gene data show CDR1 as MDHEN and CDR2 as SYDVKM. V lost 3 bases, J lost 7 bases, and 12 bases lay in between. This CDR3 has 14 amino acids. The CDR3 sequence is CASSFSGFAEKLFF. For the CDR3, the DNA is TGTGCCAGCAGTTTTTCAGGGTTTGCTGAAAAACTGTTTTTT. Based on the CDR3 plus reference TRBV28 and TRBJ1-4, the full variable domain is DVKVTQSSRYLVKRTGEKVFLECVQDMDHENMFWYRQDPGLGLRLIYFSYDVKMKEKGDIPEGYSVSREKKERFSLILESASTNQTSMYLCASSFSGFAEKLFFGSGTQLSVL.

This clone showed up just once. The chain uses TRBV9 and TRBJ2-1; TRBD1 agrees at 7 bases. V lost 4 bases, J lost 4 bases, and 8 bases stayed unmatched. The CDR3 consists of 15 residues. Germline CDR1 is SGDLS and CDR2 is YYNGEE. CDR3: CASSTRRDRYNEQFF. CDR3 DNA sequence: TGTGCCAGCAGCACCCGACGGGACAGATACAATGAGCAGTTCTTC.

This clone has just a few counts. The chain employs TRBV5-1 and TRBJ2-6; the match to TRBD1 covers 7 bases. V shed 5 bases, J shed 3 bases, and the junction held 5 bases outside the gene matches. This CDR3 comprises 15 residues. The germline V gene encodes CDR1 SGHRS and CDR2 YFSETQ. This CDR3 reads CASSNRGSGANVLTF. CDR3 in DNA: TGCGCCAGCAGTAACAGGGGTAGTGGGGCCAACGTCCTGACTTTC.

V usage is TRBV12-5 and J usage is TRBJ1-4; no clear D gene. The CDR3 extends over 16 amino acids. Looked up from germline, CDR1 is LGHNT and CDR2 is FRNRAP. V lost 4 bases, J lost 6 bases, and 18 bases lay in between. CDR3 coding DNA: TGTGCTAGTGGTTCCACCGAGGGAACACGAGATGAAAAACTGTTTTTT. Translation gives CASGSTEGTRDEKLFF.

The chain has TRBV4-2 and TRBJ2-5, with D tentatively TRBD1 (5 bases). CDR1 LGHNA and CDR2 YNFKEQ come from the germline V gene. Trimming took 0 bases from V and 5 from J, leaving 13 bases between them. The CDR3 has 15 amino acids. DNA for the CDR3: TGTGCCAGCAGCCAAGAAGGGCAGGGTCATGAGACCCAGTACTTC. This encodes CASSQEGQGHETQYF.

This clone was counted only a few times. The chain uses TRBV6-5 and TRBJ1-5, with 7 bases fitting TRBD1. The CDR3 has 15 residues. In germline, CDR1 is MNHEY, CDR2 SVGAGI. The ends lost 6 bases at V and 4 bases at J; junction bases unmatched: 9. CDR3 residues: CASRPAGGINQPQHF. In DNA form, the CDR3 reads TGTGCCAGCAGACCTGCAGGGGGAATTAATCAGCCCCAGCATTTT.

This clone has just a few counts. The CDR3 coding sequence is TGCGCCAGCAGCCGAGGGGACAACAATCAGCCCCAGCATTTT. It encodes CASSRGDNNQPQHF. The chain uses TRBV5-1 and TRBJ1-5, with D tentatively TRBD1 (6 bases). The CDR3 sequence is 14 residues long. In germline, CDR1 is SGHRS, CDR2 YFSETQ. V was pared by 4 bases and J by 3 bases, with 11 bases between. Looking up the rest from reference TRBV5-1 and TRBJ1-5 gives the full variable domain: KAGVTQTPRYLIKTRGQQVTLSCSPISGHRSVSWYQQTPGQGLQFLFEYFSETQRNKGNFPGRFSGRQFSNSRSEMNVSTLELGDSALYLCASSRGDNNQPQHFGDGTRLSIL.

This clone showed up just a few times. In nucleotides, the CDR3 is TGTGCCAGCAGCTTAGGCATCAGGGGCTCTGGAAACACCATATATTTT. Amino acids: CASSLGIRGSGNTIYF. The V and J genes are TRBV13 and TRBJ1-3; D is perhaps TRBD1 (6 bases). Germline CDR1 and CDR2: PRHDT and FYEKMQ (reference sequence). The CDR3 is 16 residues long. V was shortened by 0 bases and J by 0 bases, with 9 bases between the two germline ends.

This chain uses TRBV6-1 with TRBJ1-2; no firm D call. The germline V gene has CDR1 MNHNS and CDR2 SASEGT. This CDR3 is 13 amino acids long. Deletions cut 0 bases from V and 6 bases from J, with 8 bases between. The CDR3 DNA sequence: TGTGCCAGCAGTGAAGCGTACCCAGATGGCTACACCTTC. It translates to CASSEAYPDGYTF.

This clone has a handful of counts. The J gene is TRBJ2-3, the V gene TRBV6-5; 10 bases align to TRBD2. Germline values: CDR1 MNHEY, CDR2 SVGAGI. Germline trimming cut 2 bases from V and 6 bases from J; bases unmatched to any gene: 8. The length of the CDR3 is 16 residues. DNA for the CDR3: TGTGCCAGCAGTTACGTCGCTAGCGGGGGAGGTGATACGCAGTATTTT. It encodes CASSYVASGGGDTQYF.

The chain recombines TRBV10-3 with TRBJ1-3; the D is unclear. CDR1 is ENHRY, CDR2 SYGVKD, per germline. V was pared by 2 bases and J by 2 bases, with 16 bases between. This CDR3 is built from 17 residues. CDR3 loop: CAISETGIPSAGNTIYF. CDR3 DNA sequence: TGTGCCATCAGTGAGACCGGGATTCCTTCTGCTGGAAACACCATATATTTT.